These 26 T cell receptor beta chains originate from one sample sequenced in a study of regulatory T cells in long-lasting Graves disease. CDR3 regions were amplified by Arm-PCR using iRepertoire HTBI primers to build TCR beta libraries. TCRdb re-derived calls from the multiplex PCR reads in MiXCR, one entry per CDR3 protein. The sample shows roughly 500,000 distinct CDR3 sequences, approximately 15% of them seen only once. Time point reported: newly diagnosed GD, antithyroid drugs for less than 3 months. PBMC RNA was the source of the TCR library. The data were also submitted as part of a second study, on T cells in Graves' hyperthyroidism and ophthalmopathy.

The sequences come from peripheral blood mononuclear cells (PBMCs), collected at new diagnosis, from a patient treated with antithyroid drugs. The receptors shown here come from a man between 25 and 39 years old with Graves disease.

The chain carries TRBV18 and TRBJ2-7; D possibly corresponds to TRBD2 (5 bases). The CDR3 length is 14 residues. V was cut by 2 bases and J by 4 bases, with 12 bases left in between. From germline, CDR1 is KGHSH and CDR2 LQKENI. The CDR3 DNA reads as TGTGCCAGCTCACCATCTAGCCACGCATACGAGCAGTACTTC. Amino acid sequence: CASSPSSHAYEQYF. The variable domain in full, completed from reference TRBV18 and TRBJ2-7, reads NAGVMQNPRHLVRRRGQEARLRCSPMKGHSHVYWYRQLPEEGLKFMVYLQKENIIDESGMPKERFSAEFPKEGPSILRIQQVVRGDSAAYFCASSPSSHAYEQYFGPGTRLTVT.

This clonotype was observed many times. For the CDR3, the DNA is TGTGCCAGCAGTGTTACAAGGTACAATGAGCAGTTCTTC. This translates into CASSVTRYNEQFF. This sequence joins TRBV27 and TRBJ2-1; D remains unclear. From germline, CDR1 is MNHEY and CDR2 SMNVEV (reference sequence). The CDR3 consists of 13 residues. Between the trimmed V and J ends, which lost 5 bases and 4 bases, there was a span of 9 bases.

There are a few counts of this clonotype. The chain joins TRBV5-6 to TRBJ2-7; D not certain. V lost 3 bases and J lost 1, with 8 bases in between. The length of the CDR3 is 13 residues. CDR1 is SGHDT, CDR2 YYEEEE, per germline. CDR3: CASSSQESYEQYF. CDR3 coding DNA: TGTGCCAGCAGCTCCCAGGAGTCCTACGAGCAGTACTTC. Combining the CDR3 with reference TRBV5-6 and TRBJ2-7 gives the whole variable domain DAGVTQSPTHLIKTRGQQVTLRCSPKSGHDTVSWYQQALGQGPQFIFQYYEEEERQRGNFPDRFSGHQFPNYSSELNVNALLLGDSALYLCASSSQESYEQYFGPGTRLTVT.

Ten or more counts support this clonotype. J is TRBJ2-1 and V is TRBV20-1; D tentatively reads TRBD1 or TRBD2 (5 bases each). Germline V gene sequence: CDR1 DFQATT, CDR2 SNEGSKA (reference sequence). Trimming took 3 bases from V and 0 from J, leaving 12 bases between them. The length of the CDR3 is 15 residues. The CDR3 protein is CSARIGASSYNEQFF. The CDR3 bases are TGCAGTGCTAGGATCGGGGCGAGCTCCTACAATGAGCAGTTCTTC.

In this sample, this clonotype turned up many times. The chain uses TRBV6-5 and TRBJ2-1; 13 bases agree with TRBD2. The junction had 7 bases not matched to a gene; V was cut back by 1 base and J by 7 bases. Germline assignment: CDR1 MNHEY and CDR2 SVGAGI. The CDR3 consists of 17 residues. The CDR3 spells CASSYWTSGSDRNEQFF. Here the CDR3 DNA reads TGTGCCAGCAGTTACTGGACTAGCGGGAGTGACAGGAATGAGCAGTTCTTC.

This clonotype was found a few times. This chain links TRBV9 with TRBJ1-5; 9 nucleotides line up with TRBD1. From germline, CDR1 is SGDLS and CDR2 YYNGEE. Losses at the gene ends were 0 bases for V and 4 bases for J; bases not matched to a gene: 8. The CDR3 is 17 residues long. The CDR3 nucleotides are TGTGCCAGCAGCGTAGGTGTCGGGACAGGGACAAATCAGCCCCAGCATTTT. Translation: CASSVGVGTGTNQPQHF. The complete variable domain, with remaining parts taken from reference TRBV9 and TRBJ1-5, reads DSGVTQTPKHLITATGQRVTLRCSPRSGDLSVYWYQQSLDQGLQFLIQYYNGEERAKGNILERFSAQQFPDLHSELNLSSLELGDSALYFCASSVGVGTGTNQPQHFGDGTRLSIL.

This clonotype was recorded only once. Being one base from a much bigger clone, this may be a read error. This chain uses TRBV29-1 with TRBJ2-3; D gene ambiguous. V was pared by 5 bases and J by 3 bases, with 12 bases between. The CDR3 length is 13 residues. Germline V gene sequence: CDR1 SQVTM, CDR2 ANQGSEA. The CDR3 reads CSVPRTGTDTQYF. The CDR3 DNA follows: TGCAGCGTTCCTAGGACCGGGACAGATACGCAGTATTTT.

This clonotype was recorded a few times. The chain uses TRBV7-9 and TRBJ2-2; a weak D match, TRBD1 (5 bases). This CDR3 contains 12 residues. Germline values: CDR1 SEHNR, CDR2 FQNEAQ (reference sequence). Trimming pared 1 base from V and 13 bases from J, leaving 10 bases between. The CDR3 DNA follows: TGTGCCAGCAGCTTAGAGGGGATTTGGCTGTTTTTT. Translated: CASSLEGIWLFF.

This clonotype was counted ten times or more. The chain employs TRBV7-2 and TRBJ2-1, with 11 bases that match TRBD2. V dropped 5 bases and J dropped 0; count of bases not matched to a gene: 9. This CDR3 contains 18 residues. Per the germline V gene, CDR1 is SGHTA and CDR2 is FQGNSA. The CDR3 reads CASSPHSSGGSSYNEQFF. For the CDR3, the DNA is TGTGCCAGCAGCCCCCACTCTAGCGGGGGGAGCTCCTACAATGAGCAGTTCTTC.

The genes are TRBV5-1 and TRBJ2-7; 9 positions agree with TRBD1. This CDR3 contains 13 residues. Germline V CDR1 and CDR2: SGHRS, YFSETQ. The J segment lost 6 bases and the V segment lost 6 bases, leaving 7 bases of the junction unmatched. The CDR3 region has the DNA TGCGCCAGCACCCCGGGACAGGGTGCCGAGCAGTACTTC. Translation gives CASTPGQGAEQYF.

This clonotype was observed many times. The CDR3 DNA follows: TGCGCCAGCAGCAACAGGGGAAGGGAGACTAATGAAAAACTGTTTTTT. Encoded protein: CASSNRGRETNEKLFF. This chain links TRBV5-1 with TRBJ1-4; the match to TRBD1 covers 7 bases. With V trimmed by 4 bases and J by 2 bases, 8 bases remained unmatched. There are 16 residues in the CDR3. Germline CDR1 is SGHRS and CDR2 is YFSETQ. Variable domain in full (rest from reference TRBV5-1 and TRBJ1-4): KAGVTQTPRYLIKTRGQQVTLSCSPISGHRSVSWYQQTPGQGLQFLFEYFSETQRNKGNFPGRFSGRQFSNSRSEMNVSTLELGDSALYLCASSNRGRETNEKLFFGSGTQLSVL.

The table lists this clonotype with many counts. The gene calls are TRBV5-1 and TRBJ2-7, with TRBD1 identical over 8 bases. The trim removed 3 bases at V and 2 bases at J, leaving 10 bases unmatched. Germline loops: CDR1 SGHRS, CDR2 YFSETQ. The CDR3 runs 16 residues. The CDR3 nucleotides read TGCGCCAGCAGCTCCCTCGGGACAGGCCTGACCTACGAGCAGTACTTC. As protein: CASSSLGTGLTYEQYF.

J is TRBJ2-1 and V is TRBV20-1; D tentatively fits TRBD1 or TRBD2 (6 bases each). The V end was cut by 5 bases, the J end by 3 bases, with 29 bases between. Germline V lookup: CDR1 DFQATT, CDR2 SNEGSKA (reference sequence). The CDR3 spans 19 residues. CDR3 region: CSADALGGLGAENYNEQFF. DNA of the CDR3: TGCAGTGCTGATGCGTTGGGAGGACTGGGGGCGGAAAACTACAATGAGCAGTTCTTC.

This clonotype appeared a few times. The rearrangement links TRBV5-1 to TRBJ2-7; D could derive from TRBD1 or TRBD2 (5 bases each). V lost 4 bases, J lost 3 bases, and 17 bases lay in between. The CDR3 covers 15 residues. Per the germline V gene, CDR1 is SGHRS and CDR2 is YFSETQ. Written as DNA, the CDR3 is TGCGCCAGCAGCCCGAGGGCAGGGACCTTCTACGAGCAGTACTTC. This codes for CASSPRAGTFYEQYF.

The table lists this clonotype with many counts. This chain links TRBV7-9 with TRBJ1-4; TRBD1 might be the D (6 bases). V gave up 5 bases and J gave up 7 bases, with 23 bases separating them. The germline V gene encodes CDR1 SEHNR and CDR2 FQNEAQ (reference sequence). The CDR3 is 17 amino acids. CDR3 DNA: TGTGCCAGCAGCCGTACCGGGACATCAATTTTTGGTGAAAAACTGTTTTTT. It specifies CASSRTGTSIFGEKLFF.

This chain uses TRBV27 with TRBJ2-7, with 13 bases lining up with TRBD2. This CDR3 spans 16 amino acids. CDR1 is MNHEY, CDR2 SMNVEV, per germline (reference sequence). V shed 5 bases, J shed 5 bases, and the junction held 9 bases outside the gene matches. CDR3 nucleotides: TGTGCCAGCAGTACCTACCCGGGACTAGCGGGAAACGAGCAGTACTTC. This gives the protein CASSTYPGLAGNEQYF.

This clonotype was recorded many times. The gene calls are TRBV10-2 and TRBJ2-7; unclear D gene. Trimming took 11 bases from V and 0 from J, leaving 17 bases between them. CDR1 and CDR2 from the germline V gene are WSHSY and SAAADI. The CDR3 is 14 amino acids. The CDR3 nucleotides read TGCGCCTCCTGGCCAGGTTCTAACTCCTACGAGCAGTACTTC. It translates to CASWPGSNSYEQYF.

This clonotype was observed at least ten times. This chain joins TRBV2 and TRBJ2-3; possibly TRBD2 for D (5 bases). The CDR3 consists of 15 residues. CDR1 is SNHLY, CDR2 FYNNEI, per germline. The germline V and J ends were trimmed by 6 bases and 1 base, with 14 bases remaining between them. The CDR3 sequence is CASRPGLGRTDTQYF. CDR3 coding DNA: TGTGCCAGCAGACCCGGACTCGGCCGCACAGATACGCAGTATTTT.

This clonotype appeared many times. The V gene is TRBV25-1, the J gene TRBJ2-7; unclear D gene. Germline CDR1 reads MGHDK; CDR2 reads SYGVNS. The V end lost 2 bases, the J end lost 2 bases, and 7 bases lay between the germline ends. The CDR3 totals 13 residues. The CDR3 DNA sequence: TGTGCCAGCAGTGAACGCATCGCCTACGAGCAGTACTTC. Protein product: CASSERIAYEQYF.

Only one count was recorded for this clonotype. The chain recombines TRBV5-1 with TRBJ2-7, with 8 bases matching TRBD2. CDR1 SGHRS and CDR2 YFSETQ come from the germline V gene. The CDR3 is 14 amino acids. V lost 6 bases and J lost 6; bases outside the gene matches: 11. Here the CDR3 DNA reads TGCGCCAGCAACAAACTAGCGGCGGCCTGCGAGCAGTACTTC. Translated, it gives CASNKLAAACEQYF.

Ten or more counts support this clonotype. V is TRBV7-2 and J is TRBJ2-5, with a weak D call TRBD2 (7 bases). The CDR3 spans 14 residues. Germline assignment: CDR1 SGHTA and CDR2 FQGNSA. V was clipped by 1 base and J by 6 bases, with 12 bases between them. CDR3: CASSLEQGGQTQYF. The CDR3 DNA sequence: TGTGCCAGCAGCTTAGAACAGGGAGGGCAGACCCAGTACTTC.

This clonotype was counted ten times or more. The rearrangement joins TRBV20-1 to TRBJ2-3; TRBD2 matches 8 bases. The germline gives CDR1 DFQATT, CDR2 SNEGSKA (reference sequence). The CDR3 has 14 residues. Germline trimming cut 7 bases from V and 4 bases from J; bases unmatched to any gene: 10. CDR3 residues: CSDRSTGGPDTQYF. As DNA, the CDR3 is TGCAGTGACCGATCAACGGGAGGGCCAGATACGCAGTATTTT.

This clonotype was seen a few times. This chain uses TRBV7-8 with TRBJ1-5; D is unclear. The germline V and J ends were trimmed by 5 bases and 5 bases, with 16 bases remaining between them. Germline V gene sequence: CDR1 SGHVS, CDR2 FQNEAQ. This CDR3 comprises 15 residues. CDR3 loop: CASSPRPLPDQPQHF. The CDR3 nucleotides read TGTGCCAGCAGCCCTAGACCGCTTCCCGATCAGCCCCAGCATTTT.

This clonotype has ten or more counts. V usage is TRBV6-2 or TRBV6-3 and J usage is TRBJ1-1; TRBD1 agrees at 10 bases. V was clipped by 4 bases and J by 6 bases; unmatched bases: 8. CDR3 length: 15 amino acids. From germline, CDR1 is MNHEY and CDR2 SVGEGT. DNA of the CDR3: TGTGCCAGCAGTTCCCGGGACAGGGGTAGGGCTGAAGCTTTCTTT. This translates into CASSSRDRGRAEAFF.

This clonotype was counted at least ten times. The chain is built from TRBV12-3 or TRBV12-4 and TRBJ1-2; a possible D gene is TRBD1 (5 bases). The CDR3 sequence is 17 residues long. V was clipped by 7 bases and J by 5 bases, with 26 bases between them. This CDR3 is CASTHAGGASFFYGYTF. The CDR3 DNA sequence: TGTGCCAGCACCCATGCGGGAGGGGCTTCGTTCTTTTATGGCTACACCTTC.

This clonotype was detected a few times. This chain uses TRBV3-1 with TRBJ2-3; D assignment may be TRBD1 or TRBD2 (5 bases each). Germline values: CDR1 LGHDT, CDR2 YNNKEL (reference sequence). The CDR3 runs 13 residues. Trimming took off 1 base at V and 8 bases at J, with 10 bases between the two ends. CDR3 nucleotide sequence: TGTGCCAGCAGCCAAGGTACTGGGGGTACGCAGTATTTT. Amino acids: CASSQGTGGTQYF.